Each of the 29 T cell receptor beta chains below was sequenced from the same sample in a study of blood T cell repertoires in COVID-19. Some clones are missing from TCRdb's copy, which holds only in-frame ones; the method was immunoSEQ multiplex PCR. This sample has 430,000 or so clones, with approximately 90% found just once. The material sequenced was PBMCs or T cells enriched from blood (not recorded which). Source of these receptors: a woman younger than 35 who had been exposed to COVID-19.

J is TRBJ1-2 and V is TRBV28; TRBD1 might be the D (5 bases). CDR1 and CDR2 (germline): MDHEN, SYDVKM. This CDR3 spans 16 amino acids. Trimming shortened V by 7 bases and J by 5 bases, and 23 bases separated the two germline ends. CDR3 sequence: CASKRGEFVPLYGYTF. The CDR3 bases are TGTGCCAGCAAACGGGGGGAGTTCGTACCCCTTTATGGCTACACCTTC.

The chain is built from TRBV6-6 and TRBJ1-2; D remains ambiguous. The CDR3 consists of 14 residues. The V gene lost 0 bases and the J gene lost 4 bases, with 9 bases spanning the gap. CDR1 MNHNY and CDR2 SVGAGI come from the germline V gene (reference sequence). CDR3 loop: CASSYSRTFYGYTF. The DNA of the CDR3 is TGTGCCAGCAGTTACTCTCGGACTTTCTATGGCTACACCTTC.

In its sample, this clone was seen once. The CDR3 nucleotides read TGTGCCTGGGCCCCGAAGGGGAACTATGGCTACACCTTC. It codes for CAWAPKGNYGYTF. The rearrangement links TRBV30 to TRBJ1-2, with D tentatively TRBD1 (5 bases). This CDR3 comprises 13 residues. Trimming left V 5 bases short and J 2 bases short, with 12 bases between. Germline assignment: CDR1 GTSNPN and CDR2 SVGIG (reference sequence).

The chain uses TRBV6-5 and TRBJ1-2; D call uncertain. From germline, CDR1 is MNHEY and CDR2 SVGAGI. Trimming removed 5 bases at V and 5 bases at J, with 12 bases between. The CDR3 is 13 residues long. CDR3 in DNA: TGTGCCAGCAGTCCGACAAGTTCTTATGGCTACACCTTC. The encoded protein is CASSPTSSYGYTF.

The chain carries TRBV24-1 and TRBJ1-1; D is possibly TRBD1 (5 bases). Deletions cut 7 bases from V and 8 bases from J, with 10 bases between. The CDR3 runs to 11 residues. The V gene's germline CDR1 is KGHDR and CDR2 SFDVKD. This CDR3 reads CATREGTEAFF. The CDR3 DNA is TGTGCCACCAGGGAGGGGACCGAAGCTTTCTTT.

This sequence joins TRBV29-1 and TRBJ2-2, with 11 bases lining up with TRBD2. From germline, CDR1 is SQVTM and CDR2 ANQGSEA. CDR3 length equals 15 residues. V gave up 4 bases and J gave up 1 base; unmatched junction bases: 2. CDR3 residues: CSVVSGGENTGELFF. CDR3 nucleotides: TGCAGCGTTGTTAGCGGGGGGGAGAACACCGGGGAGCTGTTTTTT.

The J gene is TRBJ1-1, the V gene TRBV19, with D perhaps TRBD1 (5 bases). The CDR3 runs 14 residues. Germline lookup yields CDR1 LNHDA and CDR2 SQIVND (reference sequence). V was clipped by 4 bases and J by 11 bases, with 20 bases between them. The CDR3 nucleotides are TGTGCCAGTAGTACCGGACACCCGGCGAGGAATGCTTTCTTT. It encodes CASSTGHPARNAFF.

The chain couples TRBV5-4 to TRBJ1-2, with a possible D match to TRBD1 (5 bases). CDR1 is SGHNT and CDR2 is YYREEE in the germline V gene (reference sequence). Trimming shortened V by 1 base and J by 4 bases, and 11 bases separated the two germline ends. CDR3 length: 14 amino acids. The CDR3 nucleotides read TGTGCCAGCAGCTTGAAAGGACAAATCTATGGCTACACCTTC. This translates into CASSLKGQIYGYTF. The whole variable domain, remainder taken from reference TRBV5-4 and TRBJ1-2, is ETGVTQSPTHLIKTRGQQVTLRCSSQSGHNTVSWYQQALGQGPQFIFQYYREEENGRGNFPPRFSGLQFPNYSSELNVNALELDDSALYLCASSLKGQIYGYTFGSGTRLTVV.

The chain couples TRBV28 to TRBJ1-4; 9 bases agree with TRBD1. V lost 5 bases and J lost 10; bases outside the gene matches: 17. The germline V gene has CDR1 MDHEN and CDR2 SYDVKM. CDR3 size: 17 residues. This CDR3 reads CASSLTLPGQGRLKLFF. The CDR3 bases are TGTGCCAGCAGTCTTACCCTTCCGGGACAGGGACGTCTAAAACTGTTTTTT.

The chain joins TRBV9 to TRBJ2-7, with D tentatively TRBD1 (5 bases). Germline V lookup: CDR1 SGDLS, CDR2 YYNGEE. V gave up 0 bases and J gave up 1 base, with 14 bases separating them. The CDR3 length is 16 residues. This chain's CDR3 is CASSVDARVGSYEQYF. CDR3 nucleotides: TGTGCCAGCAGCGTAGACGCCAGGGTAGGGTCCTACGAGCAGTACTTC.

This clone appeared a few times. The chain employs TRBV19 and TRBJ1-5, with TRBD1 matching 7 bases. The V segment lost 7 bases and the J segment 5 bases; nucleotides outside the gene matches: 11. CDR1 is LNHDA and CDR2 is SQIVND in the germline V gene (reference sequence). This CDR3 has 15 amino acids. The CDR3 region has the DNA TGTGCCAGTACAAACCAAAAGGGGGCTTATCAGCCCCAGCATTTT. Residues: CASTNQKGAYQPQHF.

The chain joins TRBV28 to TRBJ2-1; TRBD1 aligns across 7 bases. There are 19 residues in the CDR3. The V gene end was trimmed by 2 bases and the J gene end by 0 bases; junction bases not matched to a gene: 13. From germline, CDR1 is MDHEN and CDR2 SYDVKM. CDR3 in DNA: TGTGCCAGCAGTTTAGGGCCTTGGACAGGCCAGGGCTCCTACAATGAGCAGTTCTTC. It yields the protein CASSLGPWTGQGSYNEQFF.

This rearrangement joins TRBV27 to TRBJ2-7, with 7 bases matching TRBD1. This CDR3 comprises 14 residues. Unmatched junction bases numbered 8, after V lost 2 bases and J lost 7 bases. Germline V gene data show CDR1 as MNHEY and CDR2 as SMNVEV (reference sequence). The CDR3 nucleotides are TGTGCCAGCAGTTTAGCACAGGGGATTCGAGAGCAGTACTTC. Its translation is CASSLAQGIREQYF.

The chain has TRBV6-5 and TRBJ2-3; D is possibly TRBD2 (6 bases). The CDR3 is 16 amino acids. The V gene's germline CDR1 is MNHEY and CDR2 SVGAGI. Trimming took off 0 bases at V and 5 bases at J, with 15 bases between the two ends. The CDR3 DNA is TGTGCCAGCAGTTACTCGAGGGGACTCGGACTAGATACGCAGTATTTT. The encoded protein is CASSYSRGLGLDTQYF.

This chain joins TRBV10-3 and TRBJ1-5; D gene ambiguous. The ends were cut back, 0 bases at V and 4 bases at J, with 13 bases in the middle. The CDR3 runs to 16 residues. The germline V gene has CDR1 ENHRY and CDR2 SYGVKD. The CDR3: CAISESKNAGNQPQHF. The DNA for the CDR3 is TGTGCCATCAGTGAGTCTAAAAATGCAGGAAATCAGCCCCAGCATTTT.

J is TRBJ1-6 and V is TRBV7-9; the D gene is possibly TRBD1 (5 bases). The CDR3 runs to 18 residues. With 3 bases removed from V and 6 bases from J, the gap between germline ends came to 21 bases. CDR1 and CDR2 from the germline V gene are SEHNR and FQNEAQ (reference sequence). The chain's CDR3 is CASSLQGSPTQFNSPLHF. The CDR3, as DNA: TGTGCCAGCAGCTTGCAGGGATCCCCAACCCAGTTTAATTCACCCCTCCACTTT.

The sample holds one count of this clone. The V call is TRBV6-5, the J call TRBJ2-1; 13 nucleotides match TRBD2. Germline lookup yields CDR1 MNHEY and CDR2 SVGAGI. There are 15 residues in the CDR3. V lost 7 bases to trimming and J lost 6 bases; unmatched junction nucleotides: 6. The CDR3 sequence: CASTGTSGISNEQFF. The CDR3 DNA reads as TGTGCCAGCACAGGGACTAGCGGGATAAGCAATGAGCAGTTCTTC.

The chain carries TRBV27 and TRBJ1-4, with 9 bases matching TRBD1. This CDR3 comprises 14 residues. CDR1 MNHEY and CDR2 SMNVEV come from the germline V gene (reference sequence). V gave up 6 bases and J gave up 8 bases; unmatched junction bases: 7. The CDR3 DNA reads TGTGCCAGCAGATTACAGGGGGCAGGGGAAAAACTGTTTTTT. It specifies CASRLQGAGEKLFF.

This chain connects TRBV7-9 to TRBJ2-3, with a tentative D call TRBD1 (6 bases). There are 16 residues in the CDR3. CDR1 is SEHNR and CDR2 is FQNEAQ in the germline V gene (reference sequence). V was pared by 5 bases and J by 1 base, with 16 bases between. The chain's CDR3 is CASSPRQARGTDTQYF. The CDR3 DNA sequence: TGTGCCAGCAGCCCCAGACAGGCGAGGGGCACAGATACGCAGTATTTT.

The V call is TRBV15, the J call TRBJ2-5; D might be TRBD1 (5 bases). This CDR3 is built from 13 residues. Germline-derived CDR1 and CDR2 are LNHNV and YYDKDF (reference sequence). Trimming cost V 1 base and J 5 bases, with 8 bases left between them. The DNA for the CDR3 is TGTGCCACCAGCAGAGGGCCAGGGGAGACCCAGTACTTC. This sequence encodes CATSRGPGETQYF.

The chain carries TRBV7-9 and TRBJ1-2, with 10 bases aligning to TRBD1. Looked up from germline, CDR1 is SEHNR and CDR2 is FQNEAQ (reference sequence). The CDR3 runs to 14 residues. Trimming at V came to 3 bases and at J to 7 bases, leaving 5 bases not matched to a gene. CDR3 protein: CASSFWDRGTGYTF. In nucleotides, the CDR3 is TGTGCCAGCAGCTTTTGGGACAGGGGAACTGGCTACACCTTC.

This clone showed up just a few times. The chain joins TRBV4-1 to TRBJ1-5, with 8 bases fitting TRBD1. With V trimmed by 0 bases and J by 4 bases, 8 bases remained unmatched. CDR3 length: 17 residues. Germline V gives CDR1 MGHRA, CDR2 YSYEKL. The chain's CDR3 is CASSQDRPGGGNQPQHF. The CDR3 coding sequence is TGCGCCAGCAGCCAAGATCGGCCAGGGGGCGGAAATCAGCCCCAGCATTTT.

The chain has TRBV7-2 and TRBJ2-7; 10 bases fit TRBD1. With 4 bases clipped from V and 2 bases from J, the junction kept 2 bases outside the gene matches. The CDR3 sequence is 14 residues long. The V gene's germline CDR1 is SGHTA and CDR2 FQGNSA. This CDR3 reads CASSWDRGPYEQYF. DNA of the CDR3: TGTGCCAGCAGCTGGGACAGGGGCCCCTACGAGCAGTACTTC.

The chain links TRBV7-2 to TRBJ2-7; 14 nucleotides align to TRBD2. This CDR3 region has 17 residues. Germline values: CDR1 SGHTA, CDR2 FQGNSA. The V gene end was trimmed by 4 bases and the J gene end by 0 bases; junction bases not matched to a gene: 5. The CDR3 bases are TGTGCCAGCAGCTCCGGACTAGCGGGGGGTTACTCCTACGAGCAGTACTTC. Its translation is CASSSGLAGGYSYEQYF.

The V gene is TRBV18, the J gene TRBJ2-2, with TRBD1 as a possible D gene (6 bases). V was pared by 4 bases and J by 1 base, with 10 bases between. Germline CDR1 is KGHSH and CDR2 is LQKENI. This CDR3 contains 15 residues. The CDR3 is CASSRQGRNTGELFF. The CDR3 coding sequence is TGTGCCAGCTCACGGCAGGGGCGGAACACCGGGGAGCTGTTTTTT.

This rearrangement joins TRBV5-1 to TRBJ2-3; the D gene is possibly TRBD1 (5 bases). In germline, CDR1 is SGHRS, CDR2 YFSETQ. The CDR3 length is 16 residues. V lost 2 bases, J lost 1 base, and 14 bases lay in between. CDR3 in DNA: TGCGCCAGCAGCTTCCTCCAGGGATATGGCACAGATACGCAGTATTTT. Its protein is CASSFLQGYGTDTQYF.

In its sample, this clone was seen once. The chain combines TRBV18 with TRBJ2-7; D possibly corresponds to TRBD1 (6 bases). CDR1 is KGHSH, CDR2 LQKENI, per germline. Trimming removed 3 bases from V and 4 bases from J, with 13 bases in between. This CDR3 has 14 amino acids. CDR3 coding DNA: TGTGCCAGCTCACCGTCAGGGGTGCAATACGAGCAGTACTTC. It specifies CASSPSGVQYEQYF. Full variable domain (missing parts from reference TRBV18 and TRBJ2-7): NAGVMQNPRHLVRRRGQEARLRCSPMKGHSHVYWYRQLPEEGLKFMVYLQKENIIDESGMPKERFSAEFPKEGPSILRIQQVVRGDSAAYFCASSPSGVQYEQYFGPGTRLTVT.

The V and J genes are TRBV19 and TRBJ1-1, with a tentative D call TRBD1 (6 bases). The CDR3 extends over 12 amino acids. Trimming stripped 7 bases from V and 4 bases from J, with 10 bases between. The germline gives CDR1 LNHDA, CDR2 SQIVND (reference sequence). Written as DNA, the CDR3 is TGTGCCAGTAATTTGGGGGCCACTGAAGCTTTCTTT. Protein product: CASNLGATEAFF.

This clone was seen more than once but under ten times. V usage is TRBV20-1 and J usage is TRBJ1-2; no reliable D call. The CDR3 loop spans 11 amino acids. The germline CDR1 and CDR2 sequences are DFQATT and SNEGSKA (reference sequence). V shed 6 bases and J shed 6 bases, with 11 bases lying between them. The CDR3 loop is CSAPKRDGYTF. The CDR3 DNA sequence: TGCAGTGCGCCAAAGCGGGATGGCTACACCTTC.